Listed here are 18 T cell receptor beta chains from one sample, sequenced in a study of OX40 agonist ivuxolimab in advanced cancers. Using immunoSEQ multiplex PCR, the repertoire was profiled, and TCRdb retains in-frame clones only, with some absent. Here the sample spans under 75,000 clones, roughly nine tenths being singletons. The input for sequencing was CD4+ or CD8+ T cells sorted from blood, taken in a trial of the OX40 agonist ivuxolimab. Receptors originate from an adult with an advanced solid tumor such as melanoma, head and neck, liver or kidney cancer.

The chain recombines TRBV9 with TRBJ1-1; 8 bases line up with TRBD1. The CDR3 spans 15 residues. With V trimmed by 5 bases and J by 1 base, 7 bases remained unmatched. Germline V gives CDR1 SGDLS, CDR2 YYNGEE. CDR3 sequence reads: CASSAATGENTEAFF. The CDR3 DNA reads TGTGCCAGCAGTGCCGCGACAGGGGAGAACACTGAAGCTTTCTTT. Full variable domain (rest looked up from reference TRBV9 and TRBJ1-1): DSGVTQTPKHLITATGQRVTLRCSPRSGDLSVYWYQQSLDQGLQFLIQYYNGEERAKGNILERFSAQQFPDLHSELNLSSLELGDSALYFCASSAATGENTEAFFGQGTRLTVV.

The chain is built from TRBV5-4 and TRBJ1-2; D is unresolved. The CDR3 totals 14 residues. The germline V and J ends were trimmed by 0 bases and 1 base, with 7 bases remaining between them. CDR1 is SGHNT, CDR2 YYREEE, per germline (reference sequence). CDR3 in amino acids: CASSLGQNNYGYTF. The CDR3 DNA is TGTGCCAGCAGCTTGGGACAAAATAACTATGGCTACACCTTC.

This clone came up a few times. This sequence joins TRBV11-1 and TRBJ2-7, with D perhaps matching TRBD1 or TRBD2 (6 bases each). Germline lookup yields CDR1 SGHAT and CDR2 FQDESV (reference sequence). The CDR3 is 16 amino acids. Trimming stripped 4 bases from V and 2 bases from J, with 18 bases between. The CDR3 region is CASSSPGGSGTYEQYF. CDR3 in DNA: TGTGCCAGCAGCTCGCCCGGGGGCAGCGGAACCTACGAGCAGTACTTC.

In this sample, this clone turned up once. The chain is built from TRBV7-8 and TRBJ2-7; unclear D gene. Trimming left V 5 bases short and J 5 bases short, with 7 bases between. The CDR3 consists of 11 residues. Germline lookup yields CDR1 SGHVS and CDR2 FQNEAQ. In DNA form, the CDR3 reads TGTGCCAGCAGCCAAAGAGACGAGCAGTACTTC. Encoded protein: CASSQRDEQYF. The full variable domain, in which reference TRBV7-8 and TRBJ2-7 provide the parts outside the CDR3, is GAGVSQSPRYKVAKRGQDVALRCDPISGHVSLFWYQQALGQGPEFLTYFQNEAQLDKSGLPSDRFFAERPEGSVSTLKIQRTQQEDSAVYLCASSQRDEQYFGPGTRLTVT.

Concerning this clone: One junction end does not reproduce the germline sequence, and a read error may be involved. CDR3 sequence (DNA): TGTGCTAGCAGCTTAGGTCCGAGCTCCTACAATGAGCAGTTCTTC. Translating gives CASSLGPSSYNEQFF. The chain employs TRBV7-7 and TRBJ2-1; D is unclear. Germline V gene lookup returns CDR1 SSHAT and CDR2 FNYEAQ (reference sequence). This CDR3 has 15 residues.

J is TRBJ2-7 and V is TRBV7-8; no reliable D call. Germline CDR1 and CDR2: SGHVS and FQNEAQ. With 5 bases removed from V and 7 bases from J, the gap between germline ends came to 9 bases. The CDR3 sequence is 11 residues long. The CDR3 spells CASSNLREQYF. The CDR3 nucleotides read TGTGCCAGCAGCAACCTGAGGGAGCAGTACTTC.

The genes are TRBV19 and TRBJ2-7; the D is unclear. This CDR3 is 14 amino acids long. With 5 bases removed from V and 1 base from J, the gap between germline ends came to 12 bases. Germline-derived CDR1 and CDR2 are LNHDA and SQIVND (reference sequence). The DNA of the CDR3 is TGTGCCAGTAGTCCGGTGGGCCGATCCTACGAGCAGTACTTC. It encodes CASSPVGRSYEQYF. Drawing the rest from reference TRBV19 and TRBJ2-7, the complete variable domain is DGGITQSPKYLFRKEGQNVTLSCEQNLNHDAMYWYRQDPGQGLRLIYYSQIVNDFQKGDIAEGYSVSREKKESFPLTVTSAQKNPTAFYLCASSPVGRSYEQYFGPGTRLTVT.

The J gene is TRBJ2-1, the V gene TRBV6-5; 9 bases map to TRBD2. The germline gives CDR1 MNHEY, CDR2 SVGAGI. V trimming: 0 bases; J trimming: 12 bases; junction bases outside the gene matches: 9. This CDR3 contains 15 residues. The DNA for the CDR3 is TGTGCCAGCAGTTACTCGATAGCGGGAGCTGATCGGCAGTTCTTC. It translates to CASSYSIAGADRQFF.

This sequence joins TRBV5-1 and TRBJ1-1; a weak D match, TRBD1 (5 bases). The CDR3 has 14 amino acids. The V end was cut by 2 bases, the J end by 0 bases, with 8 bases between. Germline V gene data show CDR1 as SGHRS and CDR2 as YFSETQ. In DNA form, the CDR3 reads TGCGCCAGCAGCTTCAGGGATATGAACACTGAAGCTTTCTTT. Translated: CASSFRDMNTEAFF.

This clone was recorded only once. The V and J genes are TRBV11-2 and TRBJ2-4; no clear D. The CDR3 totals 16 residues. The ends were cut back, 4 bases at V and 2 bases at J, with 15 bases in the middle. Germline V lookup: CDR1 SGHAT, CDR2 FQNNGV. The CDR3 reads CASSSTIFLTKNIQYF. In DNA form, the CDR3 reads TGTGCCAGCAGCTCCACCATTTTCCTAACCAAAAACATTCAGTACTTC.

Here the CDR3 DNA reads TGTGCCAGCAGTAGGGGACAGTTAGGGGAGACCCAGTACTTC. Protein sequence: CASSRGQLGETQYF. The rearrangement uses TRBV6-6 and TRBJ2-5; 7 nucleotides match TRBD1. The ends lost 5 bases at V and 5 bases at J; junction bases unmatched: 8. The germline V gene encodes CDR1 MNHNY and CDR2 SVGAGI (reference sequence). This CDR3 is built from 14 residues.

The V call is TRBV5-6, the J call TRBJ2-7; TRBD2 is a possible D gene (5 bases). The germline gives CDR1 SGHDT, CDR2 YYEEEE. V gave up 0 bases and J gave up 2 bases, with 12 bases separating them. CDR3 length equals 15 residues. CDR3 coding DNA: TGTGCCAGCAGCTTGGTCGGGGTTAGGGCCTACGAGCAGTACTTC. Its protein is CASSLVGVRAYEQYF.

V usage is TRBV6-1 and J usage is TRBJ2-4, with D unresolved. Germline-derived CDR1 and CDR2 are MNHNS and SASEGT. The V end was cut by 0 bases, the J end by 9 bases, with 12 bases between. The CDR3 is made up of 14 amino acids. The chain's CDR3 is CASSEAVQMGIQYF. The CDR3 DNA is TGTGCCAGCAGTGAAGCGGTACAGATGGGCATTCAGTACTTC.

This chain links TRBV23-1 with TRBJ2-1, with D perhaps TRBD1 (5 bases). TRBV23-1 is assigned to the ORF class and has an uncertain function. V dropped 0 bases and J dropped 0 bases, with 9 bases sitting between them. CDR3 length: 16 amino acids. The CDR3 bases are TGCGCCAGCAGTCAATCGGGGCCGGTCTCCTACAATGAGCAGTTCTTC. Its protein product is CASSQSGPVSYNEQFF.

The genes are TRBV6-5 and TRBJ2-7; 9 nucleotides match TRBD1. The CDR3 has 15 residues. Germline assignment: CDR1 MNHEY and CDR2 SVGAGI. V trimming: 0 bases; J trimming: 2 bases; junction bases outside the gene matches: 2. Written as DNA, the CDR3 is TGTGCCAGCAGTTACTCAGGGGACAGGGCCTACGAGCAGTACTTC. Encoded protein: CASSYSGDRAYEQYF.

The rearrangement links TRBV19 to TRBJ1-1; D is uncertain. V lost 5 bases and J lost 1, with 14 bases in between. The CDR3 is made up of 15 amino acids. Germline assignment: CDR1 LNHDA and CDR2 SQIVND (reference sequence). CDR3 DNA: TGTGCCAGTAGTGTCCTCCCAAGTGGGAACACTGAAGCTTTCTTT. This encodes CASSVLPSGNTEAFF.

The chain recombines TRBV14 with TRBJ2-3; TRBD2 aligns across 8 bases. J was trimmed by 6 bases and V by 4 bases; bases with no gene match: 15. Germline V gene data show CDR1 as SGHDN and CDR2 as FVKESK. This CDR3 comprises 17 residues. The CDR3 sequence: CASSRLGAGGPVDTQYF. The CDR3 nucleotides are TGTGCCAGCAGCCGACTTGGGGCGGGAGGACCTGTCGATACGCAGTATTTT.

The chain employs TRBV28 and TRBJ1-3, with D uncertain. The germline V and J ends were trimmed by 9 bases and 0 bases, with 12 bases remaining between them. The CDR3 runs 14 residues. Germline assignment: CDR1 MDHEN and CDR2 SYDVKM. The CDR3 is CASSGPNSGNTIYF. CDR3 nucleotides: TGTGCCAGTTCCGGGCCTAACTCTGGAAACACCATATATTTT.